This is a list of T cell receptor beta chains from one sample in a study of shared clonotypes between healthy human individuals. TCRdb keeps only in-frame clones here, not all; method: immunoSEQ multiplex PCR. This table has 450,000 to 600,000 clones, about four fifths appearing once. Sample: PBMCs. These receptors were obtained from a woman aged 40 to 50 in good health. Some clones in this sample may be carry-over from other donors' samples. The CDR3 runs from the conserved cysteine through the conserved F or W. Fields, in order: J gene, V gene, CDR3 length, CDR3 protein.

>TRBJ2-1|TRBV5-1|14
CASNVAEGYNEQFF
>TRBJ2-7|TRBV6-5|13
CASSGGQGHEQYF
>TRBJ2-7|TRBV7-2|14
CASSLTSGNYEQYF
>TRBJ1-5|TRBV6-5|15
CAIPGGAASNQPQHF
>TRBJ1-4|TRBV27|15
CASSFRQVRKEKLFF
>TRBJ2-2|TRBV5-1|16
CASSFGLAGDFGELFF
>TRBJ2-2|TRBV19|15
CASSIVSSNTGELFF
>TRBJ2-7|TRBV19|14
CASSRGTGVGEQYF
>TRBJ1-2|TRBV6-5|15
CASSPRQKLNYGYTF
>TRBJ2-7|TRBV6-1|12
CASSERRDEQYF
>TRBJ2-2|TRBV9|14
CASSVDTNTGELFF
>TRBJ2-1|TRBV27|15
CASSPEGGGLDEQFF
>TRBJ2-7|TRBV19|16
CASSSISRIRPYEQYF
>TRBJ2-2|TRBV5-6|15
CASSLERRGKGELFF
>TRBJ2-1|TRBV18|14
CASSRRATYNEQFF
>TRBJ2-2|TRBV27|14
CASKEQTLSGELFF
>TRBJ1-4|TRBV7-2|13
CASRDRVREKLFF
>TRBJ1-5|TRBV28|15
CASSLVEVGNQPQHF
>TRBJ2-7|TRBV5-1|13
CASTGTGRSEQYF
>TRBJ1-5|TRBV6-1|14
CASSEADTNQPQHF
>TRBJ1-2|TRBV28|16
CASSFAQVETNYGYTF
>TRBJ2-1|TRBV30|13
CAWSVGRVGEQFF
>TRBJ2-7|TRBV30|15
CAWTKMTGVLYEQYF
>TRBJ2-1|TRBV28|16
CASSPGTSGTYNEQFF
>TRBJ2-1|TRBV9|15
CASSVTGNSYNEQFF